This T cell receptor beta chain was identified during a study of identical twins. Findings of the study overall: Among out-of-frame alpha sequences shared by twins, low generation probability occurred in excess.

This clonotype was detected only a few times. Its matching antigen is unknown. A universal primer site was created by template switching, with the cDNA bearing unique molecular identifiers. MiXCR was run by TCRdb on the 5' RACE reads, yielding one entry per CDR3 protein. The sample shows 520,000 or so distinct CDR3 sequences, around 20% of them seen only once. Germline assignment: CDR1 DFQATT and CDR2 SNEGSKA (reference sequence). The V and J ends lost 6 bases and 4 bases, in that order; junction bases with no gene match: 15. This CDR3 comprises 17 residues. This sample also appeared in a second study, on T cells expressing NK-cell markers. That source reports: Researchers got TCR beta repertoires out of sorted CD3+CD56+NKG2C+, CD3+CD56+NKG2C- and CD3+CD56-NKG2C+ T cells.

The clonotype originates from a woman aged 18-30 years in good health. Sequencing used CD4+ T cells sorted from blood. The chain links TRBV20-1 to TRBJ2-1; 10 nucleotides line up with TRBD2. The DNA of the CDR3 is TGCAGTGCCAGCAAACTAGCGGGGCCATTGGGGTACAATGAGCAGTTCTTC. It specifies CSASKLAGPLGYNEQFF.